A single sample gave rise to the 11 T cell receptor beta chains below, sequenced in a study of T cell changes during pregnancy in multiple sclerosis. The repertoire was sequenced with immunoSEQ multiplex PCR; TCRdb's copy has only in-frame clones and lacks some. This sample yields about 41,000 clones, of which 75% to 90% are seen a single time; about 5% belongs to the top ten. Specimen: peripheral blood, collected in the first trimester of pregnancy. These receptors all stem from a female donor in good health, enrolled as a control in a pregnancy study.

The chain is built from TRBV28 and TRBJ1-3; D uncertain. With 5 bases removed from V and 0 bases from J, the gap between germline ends came to 14 bases. CDR1 and CDR2 (germline): MDHEN, SYDVKM. The CDR3 sequence is 16 residues long. The CDR3 reads CASSPPPRGSGNTIYF. CDR3 sequence (DNA): TGTGCCAGCAGTCCGCCCCCTCGGGGCTCTGGAAACACCATATATTTT.

The rearrangement uses TRBV25-1 and TRBJ2-2, with 7 bases matching TRBD1. CDR3 length equals 14 residues. V trimming: 4 bases; J trimming: 4 bases; junction bases outside the gene matches: 3. Germline CDR1 reads MGHDK; CDR2 reads SYGVNS. CDR3 loop: CASSGQGTTGELFF. The CDR3 nucleotides read TGTGCCAGCAGTGGACAGGGTACCACCGGGGAGCTGTTTTTT.

This clone appeared a single time. This chain links TRBV5-4 with TRBJ2-7; 7 bases align to TRBD2. V lost 4 bases to trimming and J lost 4 bases; unmatched junction nucleotides: 11. Germline V lookup: CDR1 SGHNT, CDR2 YYREEE (reference sequence). The CDR3 is 15 residues long. CDR3 coding DNA: TGTGCCAGCAGCCTGGGGGGACTCGGGGGGTACGAGCAGTACTTC. Protein: CASSLGGLGGYEQYF.

This clone was counted once. The V call is TRBV28, the J call TRBJ1-4; 8 bases fit TRBD1. CDR3 length equals 17 residues. Trimming took 2 bases from V and 1 from J; bases not matched to a gene: 6. Germline CDR1 reads MDHEN; CDR2 reads SYDVKM. DNA for the CDR3: TGTGCCAGCAGTTTACGCAGGGGGCAAGGAACTAATGAAAAACTGTTTTTT. Protein: CASSLRRGQGTNEKLFF.

This chain's CDR3 is CASSLRRERYNEQFF. The CDR3 coding sequence is TGTGCCAGCAGCTTGAGGCGGGAGCGATACAATGAGCAGTTCTTC. J is TRBJ2-1 and V is TRBV5-4, with 7 bases identical to TRBD2. The V segment lost 1 base and the J segment 4 bases; nucleotides outside the gene matches: 5. Germline V gene lookup returns CDR1 SGHNT and CDR2 YYREEE (reference sequence). The CDR3 is 15 amino acids.

This rearrangement joins TRBV27 to TRBJ2-1; the D gene is possibly TRBD1 (5 bases). This CDR3 has 14 residues. Germline V gene data show CDR1 as MNHEY and CDR2 as SMNVEV (reference sequence). V was shortened by 6 bases and J by 8 bases, with 17 bases between the two germline ends. The chain's CDR3 is CASSPDIPWDEQFF. The CDR3 coding sequence is TGTGCCAGCAGCCCGGACATCCCTTGGGATGAGCAGTTCTTC.

This clone was detected a few times. The chain has TRBV7-8 and TRBJ2-1; the match to TRBD2 covers 12 bases. Germline trimming cut 1 base from V and 7 bases from J; bases unmatched to any gene: 2. The CDR3 runs to 15 residues. Germline CDR1 reads SGHVS; CDR2 reads FQNEAQ. The CDR3 sequence is CASSLGLAGENEQFF. The CDR3 DNA sequence: TGTGCCAGCAGCTTAGGACTAGCGGGGGAAAATGAGCAGTTCTTC.

V and J are TRBV27 and TRBJ1-1, with D possibly matching TRBD1 (5 bases). In germline, CDR1 is MNHEY, CDR2 SMNVEV (reference sequence). V gave up 6 bases and J gave up 3 bases, with 17 bases separating them. The CDR3 runs 15 residues. CDR3 nucleotides: TGTGCCAGCAGCCTCCAGGCAGGGATGGACACTGAAGCTTTCTTT. Its protein is CASSLQAGMDTEAFF.

There are a few counts of this clone. V usage is TRBV9 and J usage is TRBJ1-2; the D is unclear. The CDR3 spans 12 residues. V shed 3 bases and J shed 7 bases, with 10 bases lying between them. The germline gives CDR1 SGDLS, CDR2 YYNGEE. For the CDR3, the DNA is TGTGCCAGCAGCGAATCGGTTGGTGGCTACACCTTC. As protein: CASSESVGGYTF.

The V call is TRBV6-1, the J call TRBJ2-2; D is perhaps TRBD1 (6 bases). Trimming cost V 4 bases and J 7 bases, with 22 bases left between them. This CDR3 is built from 17 residues. The germline gives CDR1 MNHNS, CDR2 SASEGT. The CDR3, as DNA: TGTGCCAGCAGTGCCTCCCCAGTTACAGGGTTGGGCGGGGAGCTGTTTTTT. Protein product: CASSASPVTGLGGELFF.

This chain links TRBV19 with TRBJ1-5, with TRBD1 matching over 8 bases. The ends lost 3 bases at V and 5 bases at J; junction bases unmatched: 9. Germline V gene lookup returns CDR1 LNHDA and CDR2 SQIVND (reference sequence). The CDR3 is 16 amino acids. The CDR3 DNA reads TGTGCCAGTAGTATTGGGCCGGGGACAGGTCATCAGCCCCAGCATTTT. This translates into CASSIGPGTGHQPQHF.